This record covers a single TCR beta chain. What it binds is not known. This specimen comes from a study of cytomegalovirus exposure and HLA in healthy donors. Researchers ran the PCR with 60 Vbeta and 13 Jbeta primers. Method: immunoSEQ multiplex PCR; TCRdb's copy keeps in-frame clones and lacks some. This table holds some 270,000 clones, 80% found once. Study-level findings and limits: Later, an analysis found that common viral pathogens appeared to be linked with several of the most significant clusters. Most TCR sequences proved rare, with some public TCRs found in many donors. Productive status was seen about 87% or about 30% of the time for most TCR beta V segments in an earlier analysis.

CDR1 is MNHNY, CDR2 SVGAGI, per germline (reference sequence). Trimming pared 6 bases from V and 3 bases from J, leaving 15 bases between. The CDR3 has 15 residues. This chain uses TRBV6-6 with TRBJ1-5; perhaps TRBD1 as D (5 bases). Specimen: PBMCs. This receptor was taken from a girl between 2 and 10 years old in good health and CMV-seronegative. The CDR3 DNA is TGTGCCAGCAGCCACGGGACTACCCCCAATCAGCCCCAGCATTTT. It encodes CASSHGTTPNQPQHF.